Below are 10 T cell receptor beta chains sequenced from a single sample in a study of blood T cell repertoires in COVID-19. This table comes from immunoSEQ multiplex PCR, and its TCRdb copy is limited to in-frame clones, with some not included. The sample gives just over 650,000 clones, 85% to 90% of which show up once; over 0.2% is in the top ten. What was sequenced was peripheral blood. The receptors come from a woman between 18 and 30 years old with acute or convalescent COVID-19.

The chain uses TRBV10-3 and TRBJ2-1, with 7 nucleotides matching TRBD1. This CDR3 contains 15 residues. The V and J ends lost 8 bases and 1 base, in that order; junction bases with no gene match: 8. Per germline, CDR1 ENHRY and CDR2 SYGVKD. The CDR3 here is CAIQPGTDSYNEQFF. The CDR3 nucleotides read TGTGCCATCCAACCCGGGACAGATTCCTACAATGAGCAGTTCTTC.

The CDR3 DNA sequence: TGTGCCAGCAGTTGGACAGCAGATACGCAGTATTTT. Translating gives CASSWTADTQYF. The chain uses TRBV6-2 or TRBV6-3 and TRBJ2-3, with a possible D match to TRBD1 (6 bases). Germline lookup yields CDR1 MNHEY and CDR2 SVGEGT. CDR3 length equals 12 residues. V lost 4 bases to trimming and J lost 4 bases, with 6 bases between them.

This chain uses TRBV5-1 with TRBJ2-7; the match to TRBD1 covers 8 bases. V shed 4 bases, J shed 0 bases, and the junction held 6 bases outside the gene matches. Looked up from germline, CDR1 is SGHRS and CDR2 is YFSETQ. The CDR3 extends over 15 amino acids. The CDR3 region is CASSPRQGNSYEQYF. The CDR3 nucleotides read TGCGCCAGCAGCCCCCGACAGGGGAACTCCTACGAGCAGTACTTC.

The V gene is TRBV18, the J gene TRBJ2-1; D ambiguous. The CDR3 spans 15 residues. In germline, CDR1 is KGHSH, CDR2 LQKENI. Trimming pared 2 bases from V and 0 bases from J, leaving 8 bases between. CDR3 bases: TGTGCCAGCTCACCAGGCAGGAACTCCTACAATGAGCAGTTCTTC. Translation gives CASSPGRNSYNEQFF.

This sequence joins TRBV10-1 and TRBJ2-7, with D uncertain. Germline CDR1 WNHNN, CDR2 SYGVQD (reference sequence). This CDR3 region has 13 residues. Trimming removed 7 bases from V and 0 bases from J, with 10 bases in between. The CDR3 DNA reads TGCGCCAGCATGCAATCCGGCTCCTACGAGCAGTACTTC. Protein product: CASMQSGSYEQYF.

The chain joins TRBV7-6 to TRBJ1-3; 9 bases are a match to TRBD1. The V and J ends lost 4 bases and 8 bases, in that order; junction bases with no gene match: 6. The germline gives CDR1 SGHVS, CDR2 FNYEAQ. The CDR3 has 14 residues. The CDR3 loop is CASSSRDRVDTIYF. The CDR3, as DNA: TGTGCCAGCAGCTCCCGGGACAGGGTGGACACCATATATTTT.

The J gene is TRBJ1-3, the V gene TRBV29-1; weak D call: TRBD1 (5 bases). Germline CDR1 reads SQVTM; CDR2 reads ANQGSEA. V was clipped by 8 bases and J by 2 bases, with 10 bases between them. The CDR3 consists of 12 residues. CDR3 loop: CSYGGPGNTIYF. DNA of the CDR3: TGCAGCTACGGGGGACCTGGAAACACCATATATTTT.

The chain combines TRBV11-2 with TRBJ2-1; TRBD2 aligns across 13 bases. CDR1 is SGHAT, CDR2 FQNNGV, per germline. V was pared by 5 bases and J by 8 bases, with 3 bases of the junction left unmatched. The CDR3 loop spans 14 amino acids. The CDR3 coding sequence is TGTGCCAGCAGCCGGACTAGCGGGGGTTATGAGCAGTTCTTC. It yields the protein CASSRTSGGYEQFF.

This clone has just one count. The chain has TRBV6-4 and TRBJ2-2; 7 positions match TRBD1. CDR1 and CDR2 from the germline V gene are MRHNA and SNTAGT. The V and J ends lost 2 bases and 2 bases, in that order; junction bases with no gene match: 2. There are 15 residues in the CDR3. DNA of the CDR3: TGTGCCAGCAGTGACGGACAGGAAAACACCGGGGAGCTGTTTTTT. This translates into CASSDGQENTGELFF.

This chain uses TRBV7-3 with TRBJ2-1, with D possibly being TRBD2 (7 bases). This CDR3 has 17 amino acids. Germline CDR1 and CDR2: SGHTA and FQGTGA. Trimming removed 4 bases at V and 0 bases at J, with 16 bases between. CDR3 sequence reads: CASSSPQGGGSYNEQFF. Here the CDR3 DNA reads TGTGCCAGCAGCTCCCCTCAGGGAGGGGGCTCCTACAATGAGCAGTTCTTC.